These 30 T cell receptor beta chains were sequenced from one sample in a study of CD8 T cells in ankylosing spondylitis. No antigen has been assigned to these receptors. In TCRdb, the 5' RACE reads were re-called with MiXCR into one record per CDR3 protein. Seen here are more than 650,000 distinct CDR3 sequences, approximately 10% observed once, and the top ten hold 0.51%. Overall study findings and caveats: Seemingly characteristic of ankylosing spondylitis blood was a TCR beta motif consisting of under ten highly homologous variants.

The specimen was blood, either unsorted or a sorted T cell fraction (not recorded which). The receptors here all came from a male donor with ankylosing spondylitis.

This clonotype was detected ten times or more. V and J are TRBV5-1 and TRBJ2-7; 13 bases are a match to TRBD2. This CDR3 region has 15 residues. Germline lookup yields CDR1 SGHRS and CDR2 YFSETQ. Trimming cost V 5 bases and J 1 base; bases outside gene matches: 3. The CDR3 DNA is TGCGCCAGCAGTGCACTAGCGGGAGGGTCCTACGAGCAGTACTTC. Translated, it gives CASSALAGGSYEQYF. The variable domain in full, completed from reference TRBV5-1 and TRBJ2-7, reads KAGVTQTPRYLIKTRGQQVTLSCSPISGHRSVSWYQQTPGQGLQFLFEYFSETQRNKGNFPGRFSGRQFSNSRSEMNVSTLELGDSALYLCASSALAGGSYEQYFGPGTRLTVT.

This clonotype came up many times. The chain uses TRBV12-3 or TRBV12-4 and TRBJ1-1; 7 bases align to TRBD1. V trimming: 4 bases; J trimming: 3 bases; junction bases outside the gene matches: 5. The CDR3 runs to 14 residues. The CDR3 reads CASSYRQGDTEAFF. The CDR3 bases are TGTGCCAGCAGTTATCGGCAGGGGGACACTGAAGCTTTCTTT.

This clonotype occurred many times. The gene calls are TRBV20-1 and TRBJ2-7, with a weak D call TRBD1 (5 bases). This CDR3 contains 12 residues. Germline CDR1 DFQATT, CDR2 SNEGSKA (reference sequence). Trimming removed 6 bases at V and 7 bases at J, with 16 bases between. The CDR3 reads CSARTWFYEQYF. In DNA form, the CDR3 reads TGCAGTGCAAGGACATGGTTCTATGAGCAGTACTTC.

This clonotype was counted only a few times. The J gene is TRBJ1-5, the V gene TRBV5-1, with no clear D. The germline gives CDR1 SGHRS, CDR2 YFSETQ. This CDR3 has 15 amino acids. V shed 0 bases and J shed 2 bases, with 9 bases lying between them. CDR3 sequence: CASSLDSLGNQPQHF. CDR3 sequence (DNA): TGCGCCAGCAGCTTGGACAGCCTGGGCAATCAGCCCCAGCATTTT.

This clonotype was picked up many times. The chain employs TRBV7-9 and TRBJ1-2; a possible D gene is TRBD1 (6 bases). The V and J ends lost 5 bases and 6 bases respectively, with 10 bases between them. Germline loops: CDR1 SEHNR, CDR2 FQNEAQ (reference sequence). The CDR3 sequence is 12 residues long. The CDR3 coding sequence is TGTGCCAGCAGCCCTACAGGGCATGGCTACACCTTC. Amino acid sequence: CASSPTGHGYTF.

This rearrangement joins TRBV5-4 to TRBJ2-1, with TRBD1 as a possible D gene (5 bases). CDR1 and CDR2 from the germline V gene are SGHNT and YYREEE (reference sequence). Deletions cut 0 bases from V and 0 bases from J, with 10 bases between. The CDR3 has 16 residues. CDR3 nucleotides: TGTGCCAGCAGCTTGGACAGGTCCCTCTCCTACAATGAGCAGTTCTTC. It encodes CASSLDRSLSYNEQFF.

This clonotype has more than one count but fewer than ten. The CDR3 region is CASSQVNGELFF. The DNA for the CDR3 is TGTGCCAGCAGTCAAGTCAACGGGGAGCTGTTTTTT. V usage is TRBV7-3 and J usage is TRBJ2-2; D is uncertain. The CDR3 consists of 12 residues. Between the trimmed V and J ends, which lost 6 bases and 7 bases, there was a span of 9 bases. Germline V lookup: CDR1 SGHTA, CDR2 FQGTGA.

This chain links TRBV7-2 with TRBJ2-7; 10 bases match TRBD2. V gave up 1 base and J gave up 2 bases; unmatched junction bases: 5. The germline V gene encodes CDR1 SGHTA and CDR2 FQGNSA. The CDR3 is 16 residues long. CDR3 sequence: CASSLGRLAGPYEQYF. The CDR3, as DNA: TGTGCCAGCAGCTTAGGAAGACTAGCGGGCCCCTACGAGCAGTACTTC.

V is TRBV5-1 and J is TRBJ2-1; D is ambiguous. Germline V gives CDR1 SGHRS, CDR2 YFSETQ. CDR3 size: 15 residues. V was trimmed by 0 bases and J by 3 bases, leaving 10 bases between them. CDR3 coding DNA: TGCGCCAGCAGCTTGGACAGCGCCAACTACAATGAGCAGTTCTTC. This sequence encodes CASSLDSANYNEQFF. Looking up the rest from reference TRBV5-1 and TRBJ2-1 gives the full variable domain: KAGVTQTPRYLIKTRGQQVTLSCSPISGHRSVSWYQQTPGQGLQFLFEYFSETQRNKGNFPGRFSGRQFSNSRSEMNVSTLELGDSALYLCASSLDSANYNEQFFGPGTRLTVL.

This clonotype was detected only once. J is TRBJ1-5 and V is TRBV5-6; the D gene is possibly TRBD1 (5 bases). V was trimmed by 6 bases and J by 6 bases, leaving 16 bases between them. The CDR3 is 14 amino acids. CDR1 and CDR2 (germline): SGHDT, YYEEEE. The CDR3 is CASTLGTGLQPQHF. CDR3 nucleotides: TGTGCCAGCACCCTGGGCACAGGTCTTCAGCCCCAGCATTTT.

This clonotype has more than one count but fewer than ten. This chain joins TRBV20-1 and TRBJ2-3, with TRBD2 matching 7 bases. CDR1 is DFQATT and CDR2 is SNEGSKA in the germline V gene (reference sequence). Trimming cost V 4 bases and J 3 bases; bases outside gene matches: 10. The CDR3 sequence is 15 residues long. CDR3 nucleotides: TGCAGTGCTATGAGCGGGGCCCCATTAACAGATACGCAGTATTTT. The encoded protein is CSAMSGAPLTDTQYF.

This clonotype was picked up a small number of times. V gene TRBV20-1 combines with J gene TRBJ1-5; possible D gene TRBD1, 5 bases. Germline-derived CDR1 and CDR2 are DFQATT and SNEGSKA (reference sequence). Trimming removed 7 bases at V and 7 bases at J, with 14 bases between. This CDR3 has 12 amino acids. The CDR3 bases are TGCAGTGTTGTGGGGGAGGGACAGCCCCAGCATTTT. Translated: CSVVGEGQPQHF.

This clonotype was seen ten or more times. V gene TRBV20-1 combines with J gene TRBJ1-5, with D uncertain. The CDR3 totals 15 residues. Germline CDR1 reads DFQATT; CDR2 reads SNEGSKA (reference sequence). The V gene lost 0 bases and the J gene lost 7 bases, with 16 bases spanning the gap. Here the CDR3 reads CSARETAKGGQPQHF. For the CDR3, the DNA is TGCAGTGCTAGAGAGACCGCAAAGGGTGGACAGCCCCAGCATTTT.

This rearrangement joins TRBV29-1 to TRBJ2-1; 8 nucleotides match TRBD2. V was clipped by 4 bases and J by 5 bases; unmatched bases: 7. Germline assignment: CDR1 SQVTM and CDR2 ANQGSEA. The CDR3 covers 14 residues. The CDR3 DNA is TGCAGCGTTGTGCGGCGGGGGGCGAACAATGAGCAGTTCTTC. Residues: CSVVRRGANNEQFF.

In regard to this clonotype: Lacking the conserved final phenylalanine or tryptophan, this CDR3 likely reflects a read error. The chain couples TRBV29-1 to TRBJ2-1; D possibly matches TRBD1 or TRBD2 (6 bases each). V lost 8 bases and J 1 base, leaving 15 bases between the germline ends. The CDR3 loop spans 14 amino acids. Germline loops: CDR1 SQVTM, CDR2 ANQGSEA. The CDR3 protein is CSYSGGLSYNEQFL. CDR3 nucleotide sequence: TGCAGCTATTCCGGGGGCTTGTCCTACAATGAGCAGTTCTTG.

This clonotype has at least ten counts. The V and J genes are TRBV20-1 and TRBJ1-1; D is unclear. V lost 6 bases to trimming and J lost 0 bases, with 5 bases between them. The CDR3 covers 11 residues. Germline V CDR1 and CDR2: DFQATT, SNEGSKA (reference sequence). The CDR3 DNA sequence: TGCAGTGCAGGGATGAACACTGAAGCTTTCTTT. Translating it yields CSAGMNTEAFF.

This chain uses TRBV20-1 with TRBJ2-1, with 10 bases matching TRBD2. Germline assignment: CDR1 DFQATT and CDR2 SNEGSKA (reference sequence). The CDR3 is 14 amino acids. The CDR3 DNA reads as TGCAGCTACGTAGCGGGGGGTACCTACAATGAGCAGTTCTTC. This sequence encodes CSYVAGGTYNEQFF.

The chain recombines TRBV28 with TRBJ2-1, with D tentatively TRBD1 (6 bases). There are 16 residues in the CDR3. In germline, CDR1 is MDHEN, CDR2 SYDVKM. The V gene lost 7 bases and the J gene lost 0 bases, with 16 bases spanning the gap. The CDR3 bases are TGTGCCAGCACCCTAGACAGGTTAAGCTCCTACAATGAGCAGTTCTTC. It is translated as CASTLDRLSSYNEQFF. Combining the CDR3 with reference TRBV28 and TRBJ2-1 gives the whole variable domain DVKVTQSSRYLVKRTGEKVFLECVQDMDHENMFWYRQDPGLGLRLIYFSYDVKMKEKGDIPEGYSVSREKKERFSLILESASTNQTSMYLCASTLDRLSSYNEQFFGPGTRLTVL.

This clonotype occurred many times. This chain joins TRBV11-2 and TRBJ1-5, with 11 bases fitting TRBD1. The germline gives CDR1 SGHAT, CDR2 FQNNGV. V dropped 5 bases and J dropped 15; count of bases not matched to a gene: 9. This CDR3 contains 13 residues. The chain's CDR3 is CASSIGQGATPHF. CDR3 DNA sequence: TGTGCCAGCAGCATCGGACAGGGGGCTACTCCGCATTTT.

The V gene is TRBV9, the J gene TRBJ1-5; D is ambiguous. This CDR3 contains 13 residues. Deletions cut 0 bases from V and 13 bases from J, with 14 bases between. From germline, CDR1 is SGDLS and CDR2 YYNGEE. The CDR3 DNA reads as TGTGCCAGCAGCGTAGGGTTGGCGGCAGAGCAGCATTTT. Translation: CASSVGLAAEQHF.

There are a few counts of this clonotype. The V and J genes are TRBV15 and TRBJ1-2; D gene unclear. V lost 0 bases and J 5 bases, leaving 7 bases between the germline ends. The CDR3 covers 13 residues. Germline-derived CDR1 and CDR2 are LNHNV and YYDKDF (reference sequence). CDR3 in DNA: TGTGCCACCAGCAGAGACGCGGGGTATGGCTACACCTTC. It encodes CATSRDAGYGYTF.

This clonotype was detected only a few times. Here the CDR3 DNA reads TGTGCCAGCTCACCACCGTCTCAGCTCTACGAGCAGTACTTC. Protein: CASSPPSQLYEQYF. The chain is built from TRBV18 and TRBJ2-7; D ambiguous. V gave up 0 bases and J gave up 3 bases, with 9 bases separating them. In germline, CDR1 is KGHSH, CDR2 LQKENI. This CDR3 contains 14 residues.

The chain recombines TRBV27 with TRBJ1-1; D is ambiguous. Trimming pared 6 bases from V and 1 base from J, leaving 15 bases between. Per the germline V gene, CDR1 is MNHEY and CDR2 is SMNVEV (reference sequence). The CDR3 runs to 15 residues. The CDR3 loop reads CASSLRASWNTEAFF. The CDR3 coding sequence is TGTGCCAGCAGCCTAAGGGCCTCGTGGAACACTGAAGCTTTCTTT.

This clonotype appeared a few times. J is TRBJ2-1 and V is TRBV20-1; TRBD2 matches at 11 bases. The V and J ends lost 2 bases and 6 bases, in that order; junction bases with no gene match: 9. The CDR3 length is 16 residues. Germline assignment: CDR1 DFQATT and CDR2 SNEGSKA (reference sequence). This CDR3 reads CSARSLAGGLTNEQFF. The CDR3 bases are TGCAGTGCTAGATCGTTAGCGGGAGGGTTAACCAATGAGCAGTTCTTC.

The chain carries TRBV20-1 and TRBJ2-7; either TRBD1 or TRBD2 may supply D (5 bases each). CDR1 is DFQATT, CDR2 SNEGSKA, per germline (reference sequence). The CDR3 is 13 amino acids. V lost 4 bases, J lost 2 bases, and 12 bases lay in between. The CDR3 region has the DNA TGCAGTGCTACCACCGGGGCGGCCTACGAGCAGTACTTC. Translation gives CSATTGAAYEQYF.

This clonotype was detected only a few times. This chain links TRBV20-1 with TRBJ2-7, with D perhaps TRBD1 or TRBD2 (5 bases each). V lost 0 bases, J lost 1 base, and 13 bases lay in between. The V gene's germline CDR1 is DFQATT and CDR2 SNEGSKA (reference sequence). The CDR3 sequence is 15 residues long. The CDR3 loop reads CSARDPGRPSYEQYF. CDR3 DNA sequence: TGCAGTGCTAGAGACCCGGGACGGCCTTCCTACGAGCAGTACTTC.

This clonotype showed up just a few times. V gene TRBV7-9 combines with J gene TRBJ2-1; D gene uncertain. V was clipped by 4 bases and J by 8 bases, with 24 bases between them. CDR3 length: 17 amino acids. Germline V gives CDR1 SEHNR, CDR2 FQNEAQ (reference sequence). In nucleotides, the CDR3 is TGTGCCAGCAGCTCCTATGCTAGTAATCGACTCAGCGATGAGCAGTTCTTC. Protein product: CASSSYASNRLSDEQFF.

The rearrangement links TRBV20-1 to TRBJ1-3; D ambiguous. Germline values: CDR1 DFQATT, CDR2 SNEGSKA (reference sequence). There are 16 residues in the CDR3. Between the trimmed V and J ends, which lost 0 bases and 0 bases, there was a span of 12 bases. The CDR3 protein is CSARDLRIYSGNTIYF. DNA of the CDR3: TGCAGTGCTAGAGATCTCAGGATCTACTCTGGAAACACCATATATTTT.

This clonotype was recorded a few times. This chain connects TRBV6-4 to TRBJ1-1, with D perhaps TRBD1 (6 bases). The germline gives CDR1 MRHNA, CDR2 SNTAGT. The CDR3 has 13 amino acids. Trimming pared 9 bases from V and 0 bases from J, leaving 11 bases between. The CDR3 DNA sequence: TGTGCCAGTCGACAGGAGTTGAACACTGAAGCTTTCTTT. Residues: CASRQELNTEAFF.

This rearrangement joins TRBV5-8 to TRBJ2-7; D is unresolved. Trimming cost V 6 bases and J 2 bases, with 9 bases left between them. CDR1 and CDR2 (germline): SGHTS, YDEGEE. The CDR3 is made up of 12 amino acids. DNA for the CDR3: TGTGCCAGCACCCGCCAGCCCTACGAGCAGTACTTC. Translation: CASTRQPYEQYF.